This TCR beta chain was documented in a study of T cells in Graves' hyperthyroidism and ophthalmopathy. Whole-study results and caveats: Peripheral blood also featured most of the thyroid clonotypes expanded above 0.001.

The V end was cut by 9 bases, the J end by 3 bases, with 24 bases between. From germline, CDR1 is LNHDA and CDR2 SQIVND (reference sequence). The CDR3 has 18 amino acids. Patients with uncontrolled infections, other autoimmune diseases, pregnancy or lactation were excluded. Diagnoses were made from clinical symptoms, serum measures (thyroxine and TRAb), thyroid ultrasound and orbital computed tomography. RNA transcripts were the template for amplifying TCR beta CDR3 regions. Researchers ran a first-round RT-PCR on the TCR CDR3 using the HTBI primer set. TCRdb reprocessed the multiplex PCR reads with MiXCR, giving one entry per CDR3 protein. The sample records over 500,000 distinct CDR3 sequences, over 45% being singletons. Worth noting for this clonotype: Its matching antigen is unknown.

The clonotype originates from an adult woman with Graves' disease, either hyperthyroidism or ophthalmopathy (not recorded which). The genes are TRBV19 and TRBJ2-6; tentative D call: TRBD1 (6 bases). The sample was peripheral blood or thyroid tissue (not recorded which). CDR3 sequence: CASSSGWGHPLGANVLTF. The CDR3 DNA sequence: TGTGCCAGCAGCTCTGGTTGGGGACACCCACTTGGGGCCAACGTCCTGACTTTC.